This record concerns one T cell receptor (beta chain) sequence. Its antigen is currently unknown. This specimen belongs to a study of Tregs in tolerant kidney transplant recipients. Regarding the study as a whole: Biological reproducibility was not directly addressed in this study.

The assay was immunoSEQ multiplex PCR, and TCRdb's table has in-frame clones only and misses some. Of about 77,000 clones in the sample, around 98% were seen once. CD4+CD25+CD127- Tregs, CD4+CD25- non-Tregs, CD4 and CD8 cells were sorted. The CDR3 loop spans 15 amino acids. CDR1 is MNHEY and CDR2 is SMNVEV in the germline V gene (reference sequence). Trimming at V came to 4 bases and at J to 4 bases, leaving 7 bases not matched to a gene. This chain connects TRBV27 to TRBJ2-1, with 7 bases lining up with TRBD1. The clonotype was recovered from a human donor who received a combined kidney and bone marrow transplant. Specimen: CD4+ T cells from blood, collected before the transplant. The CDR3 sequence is CASSYRGTYYNEQFF. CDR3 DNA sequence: TGTGCCAGCAGTTACAGGGGCACGTATTACAATGAGCAGTTCTTC.